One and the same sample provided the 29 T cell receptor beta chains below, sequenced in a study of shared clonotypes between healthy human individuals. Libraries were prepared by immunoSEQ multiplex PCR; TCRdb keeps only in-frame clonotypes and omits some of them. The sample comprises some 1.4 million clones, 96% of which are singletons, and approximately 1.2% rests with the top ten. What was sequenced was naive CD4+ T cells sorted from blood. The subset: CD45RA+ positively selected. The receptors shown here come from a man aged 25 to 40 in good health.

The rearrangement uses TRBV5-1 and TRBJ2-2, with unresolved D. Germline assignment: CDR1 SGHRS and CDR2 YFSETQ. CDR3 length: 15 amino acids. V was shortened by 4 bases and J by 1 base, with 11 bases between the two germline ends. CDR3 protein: CASSALGRNTGELFF. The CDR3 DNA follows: TGCGCCAGCAGCGCGCTAGGGCGGAACACCGGGGAGCTGTTTTTT.

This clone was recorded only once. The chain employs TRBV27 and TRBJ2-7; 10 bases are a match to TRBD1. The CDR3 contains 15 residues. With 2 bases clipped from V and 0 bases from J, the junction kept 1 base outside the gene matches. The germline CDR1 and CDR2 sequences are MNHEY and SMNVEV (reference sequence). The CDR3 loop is CASSLRQGASYEQYF. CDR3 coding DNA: TGTGCCAGCAGTTTAAGACAGGGGGCCTCCTACGAGCAGTACTTC.

The DNA for the CDR3 is TGTGCCAGCAGCTTGGGACAGCTCTATGGCTACACCTTC. It yields the protein CASSLGQLYGYTF. This chain joins TRBV5-4 and TRBJ1-2, with TRBD1 as a possible D gene (5 bases). Germline V lookup: CDR1 SGHNT, CDR2 YYREEE (reference sequence). The CDR3 is made up of 13 amino acids. The V end lost 0 bases, the J end lost 4 bases, and 7 bases lay between the germline ends.

The CDR3 coding sequence is TGTGCCACTGCCCCCCCCAGGGGGGGCAATCAGCCCCAGCATTTT. Translated, it gives CATAPPRGGNQPQHF. The V gene is TRBV5-8, the J gene TRBJ1-5; 7 nucleotides align to TRBD1. Germline V gene sequence: CDR1 SGHTS, CDR2 YDEGEE. The CDR3 is 15 residues long. Trimming at V came to 9 bases and at J to 2 bases, leaving 11 bases not matched to a gene.

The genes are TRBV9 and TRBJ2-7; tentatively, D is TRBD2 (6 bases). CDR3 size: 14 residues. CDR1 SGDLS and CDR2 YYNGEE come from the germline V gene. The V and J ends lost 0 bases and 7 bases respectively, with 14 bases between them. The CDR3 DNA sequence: TGTGCCAGCAGCGTAGGGACTACCCGTCGGGAGCAGTACTTC. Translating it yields CASSVGTTRREQYF.

The CDR3, as DNA: TGTGCCAGCAGTCGAGGTGAAGATGGCTACACCTTC. Translating gives CASSRGEDGYTF. J is TRBJ1-2 and V is TRBV11-2; D call uncertain. V shed 6 bases and J shed 6 bases, with 11 bases lying between them. CDR3 length: 12 residues. Germline CDR1 SGHAT, CDR2 FQNNGV.

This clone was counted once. CDR3 sequence: CASSFASGSSYEQYF. Written as DNA, the CDR3 is TGTGCCAGCAGTTTTGCTAGCGGGAGCTCCTACGAGCAGTACTTC. V gene TRBV28 combines with J gene TRBJ2-7, with 10 nucleotides matching TRBD2. This CDR3 has 15 residues. CDR1 and CDR2 (germline): MDHEN, SYDVKM. V shed 3 bases, J shed 0 bases, and the junction held 2 bases outside the gene matches.

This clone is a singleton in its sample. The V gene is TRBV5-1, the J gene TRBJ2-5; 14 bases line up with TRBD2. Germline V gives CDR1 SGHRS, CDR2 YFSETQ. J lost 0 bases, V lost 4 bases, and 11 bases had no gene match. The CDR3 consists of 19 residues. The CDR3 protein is CASSLGTSGSQGYQETQYF. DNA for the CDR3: TGCGCCAGCAGCCTGGGGACTAGCGGGAGTCAAGGATACCAAGAGACCCAGTACTTC.

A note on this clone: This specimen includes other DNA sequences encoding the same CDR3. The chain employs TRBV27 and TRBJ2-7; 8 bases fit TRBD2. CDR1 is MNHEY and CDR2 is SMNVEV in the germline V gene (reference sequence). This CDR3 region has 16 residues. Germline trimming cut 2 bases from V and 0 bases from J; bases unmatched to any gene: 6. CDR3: CASSLRLAGSSYEQYF. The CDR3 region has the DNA TGTGCCAGCAGTTTAAGGTTAGCGGGAAGCTCCTACGAGCAGTACTTC.

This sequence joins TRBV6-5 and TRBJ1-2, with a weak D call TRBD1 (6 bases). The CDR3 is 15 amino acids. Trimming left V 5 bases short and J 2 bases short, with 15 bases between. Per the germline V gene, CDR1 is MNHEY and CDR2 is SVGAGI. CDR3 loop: CASSNPTDRNYGYTF. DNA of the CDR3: TGTGCCAGCAGTAACCCAACCGACAGGAACTATGGCTACACCTTC.

The CDR3 region is CASRPDRVYPREQYF. DNA of the CDR3: TGTGCCAGCAGACCCGACAGAGTATATCCCCGCGAGCAGTACTTC. V is TRBV6-5 and J is TRBJ2-7; a possible D gene is TRBD1 (5 bases). CDR3 length: 15 residues. The germline CDR1 and CDR2 sequences are MNHEY and SVGAGI. The germline V and J ends were trimmed by 6 bases and 6 bases, with 21 bases remaining between them.

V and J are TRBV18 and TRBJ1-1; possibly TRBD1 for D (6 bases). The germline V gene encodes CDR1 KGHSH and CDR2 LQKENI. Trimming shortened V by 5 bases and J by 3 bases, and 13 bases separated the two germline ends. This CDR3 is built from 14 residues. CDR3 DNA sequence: TGTGCCAGCTCAGGGGGCGCAACGTACACTGAAGCTTTCTTT. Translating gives CASSGGATYTEAFF. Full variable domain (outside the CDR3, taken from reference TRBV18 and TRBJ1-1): NAGVMQNPRHLVRRRGQEARLRCSPMKGHSHVYWYRQLPEEGLKFMVYLQKENIIDESGMPKERFSAEFPKEGPSILRIQQVVRGDSAAYFCASSGGATYTEAFFGQGTRLTVV.

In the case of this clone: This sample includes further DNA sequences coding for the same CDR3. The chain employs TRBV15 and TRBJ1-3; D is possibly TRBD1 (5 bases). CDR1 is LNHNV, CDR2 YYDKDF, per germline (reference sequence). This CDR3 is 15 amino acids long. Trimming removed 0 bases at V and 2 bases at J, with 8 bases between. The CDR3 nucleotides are TGTGCCACCAGCAGAGATCAGGGAACTGGAAACACCATATATTTT. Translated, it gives CATSRDQGTGNTIYF.

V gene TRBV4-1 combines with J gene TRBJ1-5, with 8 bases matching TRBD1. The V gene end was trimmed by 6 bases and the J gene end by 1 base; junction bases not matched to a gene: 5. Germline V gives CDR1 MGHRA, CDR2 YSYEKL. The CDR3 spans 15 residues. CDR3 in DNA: TGCGCCAGCAGGGACAGGGTTTTGAGCAATCAGCCCCAGCATTTT. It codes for CASRDRVLSNQPQHF.

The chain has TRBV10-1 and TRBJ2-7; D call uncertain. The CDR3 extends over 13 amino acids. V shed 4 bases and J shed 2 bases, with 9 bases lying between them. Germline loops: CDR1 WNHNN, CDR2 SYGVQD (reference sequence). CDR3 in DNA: TGCGCCAGCAGTGTTGGGTCTGCCTACGAGCAGTACTTC. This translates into CASSVGSAYEQYF.

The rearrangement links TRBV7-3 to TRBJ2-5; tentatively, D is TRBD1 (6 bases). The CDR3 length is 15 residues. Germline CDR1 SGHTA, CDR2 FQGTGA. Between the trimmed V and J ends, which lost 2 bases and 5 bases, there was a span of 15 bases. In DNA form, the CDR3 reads TGTGCCAGCAGCTTACGGCCAGGGGCAGGGGAGACCCAGTACTTC. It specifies CASSLRPGAGETQYF.

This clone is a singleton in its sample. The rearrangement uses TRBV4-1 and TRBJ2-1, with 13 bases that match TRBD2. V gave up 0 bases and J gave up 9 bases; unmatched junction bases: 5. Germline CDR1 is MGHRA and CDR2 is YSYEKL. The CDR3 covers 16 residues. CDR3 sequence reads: CASSQDGTSGNGEQFF. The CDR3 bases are TGCGCCAGCAGCCAAGATGGGACTAGCGGGAACGGTGAGCAGTTCTTC.

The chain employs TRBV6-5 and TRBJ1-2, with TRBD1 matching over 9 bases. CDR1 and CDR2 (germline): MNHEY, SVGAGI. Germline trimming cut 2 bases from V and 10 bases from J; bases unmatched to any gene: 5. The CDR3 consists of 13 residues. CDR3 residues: CASSYARQGDYTF. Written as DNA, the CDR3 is TGTGCCAGCAGTTACGCCCGACAGGGGGACTACACCTTC.

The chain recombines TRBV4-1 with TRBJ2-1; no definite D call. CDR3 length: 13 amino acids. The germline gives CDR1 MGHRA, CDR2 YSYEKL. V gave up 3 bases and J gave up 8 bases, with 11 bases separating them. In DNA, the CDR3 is TGCGCCAGCAGCCAGGTGGGTAGCCATGAGCAGTTCTTC. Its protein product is CASSQVGSHEQFF.

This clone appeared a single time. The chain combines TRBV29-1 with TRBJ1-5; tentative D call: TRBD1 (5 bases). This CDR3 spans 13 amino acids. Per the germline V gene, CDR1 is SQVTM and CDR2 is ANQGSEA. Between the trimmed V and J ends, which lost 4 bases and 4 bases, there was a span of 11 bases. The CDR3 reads CSVGRGGNQPQHF. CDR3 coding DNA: TGCAGCGTTGGTAGGGGTGGGAATCAGCCCCAGCATTTT.

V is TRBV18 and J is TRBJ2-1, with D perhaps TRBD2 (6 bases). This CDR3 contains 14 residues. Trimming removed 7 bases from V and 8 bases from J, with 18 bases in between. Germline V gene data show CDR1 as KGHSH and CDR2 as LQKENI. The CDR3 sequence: CASLSGDRGDEQFF. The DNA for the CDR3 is TGTGCCAGCTTGTCGGGAGACCGCGGGGATGAGCAGTTCTTC.

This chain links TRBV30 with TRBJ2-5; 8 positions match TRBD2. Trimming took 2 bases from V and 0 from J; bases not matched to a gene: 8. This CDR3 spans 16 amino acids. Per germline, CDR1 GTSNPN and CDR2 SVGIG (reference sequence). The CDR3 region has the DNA TGTGCCTGGAGTCACAGACTAGCGCTAAACCAAGAGACCCAGTACTTC. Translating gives CAWSHRLALNQETQYF.

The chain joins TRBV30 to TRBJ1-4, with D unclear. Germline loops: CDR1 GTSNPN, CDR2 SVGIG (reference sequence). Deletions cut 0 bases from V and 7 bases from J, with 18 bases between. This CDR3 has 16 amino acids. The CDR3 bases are TGTGCCTGGAGTGTCGGTCACAGATCAGTTGGTGAAAAACTGTTTTTT. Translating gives CAWSVGHRSVGEKLFF.

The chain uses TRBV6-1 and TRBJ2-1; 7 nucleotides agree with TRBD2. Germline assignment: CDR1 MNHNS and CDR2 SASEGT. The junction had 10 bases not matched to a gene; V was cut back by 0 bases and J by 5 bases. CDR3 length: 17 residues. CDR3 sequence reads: CASSEAPGLGDHNEQFF. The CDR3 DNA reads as TGTGCCAGCAGTGAAGCCCCCGGACTAGGCGACCACAATGAGCAGTTCTTC.

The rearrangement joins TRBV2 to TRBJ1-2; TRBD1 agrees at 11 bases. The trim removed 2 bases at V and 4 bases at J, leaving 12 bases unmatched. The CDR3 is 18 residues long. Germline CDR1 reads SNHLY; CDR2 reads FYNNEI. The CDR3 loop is CASSEIQDRGRVSYGYTF. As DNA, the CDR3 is TGTGCCAGCAGTGAAATCCAGGACAGGGGGCGCGTATCCTATGGCTACACCTTC.

DNA for the CDR3: TGTGCCAGCAGTCCAGGACAGTACGGCTACACCTTC. The encoded protein is CASSPGQYGYTF. The V and J genes are TRBV28 and TRBJ1-2; possibly TRBD1 for D (6 bases). Germline-derived CDR1 and CDR2 are MDHEN and SYDVKM. Trimming pared 5 bases from V and 8 bases from J, leaving 12 bases between. CDR3 length equals 12 residues.

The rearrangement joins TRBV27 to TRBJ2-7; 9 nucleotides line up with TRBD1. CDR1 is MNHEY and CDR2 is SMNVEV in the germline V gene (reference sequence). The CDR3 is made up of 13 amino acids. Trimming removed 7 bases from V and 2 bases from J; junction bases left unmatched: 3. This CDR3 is CASKQGAPYEQYF. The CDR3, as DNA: TGTGCCAGCAAACAGGGGGCACCCTACGAGCAGTACTTC.

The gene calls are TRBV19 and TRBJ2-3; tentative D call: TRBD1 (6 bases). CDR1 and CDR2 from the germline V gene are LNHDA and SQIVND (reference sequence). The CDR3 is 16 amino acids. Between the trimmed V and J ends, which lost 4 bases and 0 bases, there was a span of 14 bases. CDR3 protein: CASSTLGAGSTDTQYF. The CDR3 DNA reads TGTGCCAGTAGTACGCTGGGGGCGGGCAGCACAGATACGCAGTATTTT.

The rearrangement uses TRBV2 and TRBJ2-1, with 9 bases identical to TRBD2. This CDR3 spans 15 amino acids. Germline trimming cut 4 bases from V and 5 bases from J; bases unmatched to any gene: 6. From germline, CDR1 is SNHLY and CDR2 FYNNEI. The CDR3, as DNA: TGTGCCAGCAGTGTTACACTAGCGGGCCACAATGAGCAGTTCTTC. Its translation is CASSVTLAGHNEQFF.